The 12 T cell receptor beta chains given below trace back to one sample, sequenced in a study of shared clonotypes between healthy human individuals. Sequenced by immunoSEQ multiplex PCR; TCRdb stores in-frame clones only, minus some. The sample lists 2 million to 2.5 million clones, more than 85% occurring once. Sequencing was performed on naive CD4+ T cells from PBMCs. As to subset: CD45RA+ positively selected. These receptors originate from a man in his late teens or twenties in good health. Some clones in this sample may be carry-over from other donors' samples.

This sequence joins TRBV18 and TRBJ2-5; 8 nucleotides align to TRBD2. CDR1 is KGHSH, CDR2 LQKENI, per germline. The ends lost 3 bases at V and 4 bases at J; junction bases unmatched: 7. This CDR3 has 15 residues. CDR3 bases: TGTGCCAGCTCACCTAAAGCGGGAGCTACAGAGACCCAGTACTTC. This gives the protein CASSPKAGATETQYF.

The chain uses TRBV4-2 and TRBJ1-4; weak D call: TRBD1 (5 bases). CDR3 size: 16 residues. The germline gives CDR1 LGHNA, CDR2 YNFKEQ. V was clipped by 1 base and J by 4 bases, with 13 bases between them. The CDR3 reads CASSQGRAGLNEKLFF. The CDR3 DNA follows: TGTGCCAGCAGCCAAGGTCGGGCAGGGCTTAATGAAAAACTGTTTTTT.

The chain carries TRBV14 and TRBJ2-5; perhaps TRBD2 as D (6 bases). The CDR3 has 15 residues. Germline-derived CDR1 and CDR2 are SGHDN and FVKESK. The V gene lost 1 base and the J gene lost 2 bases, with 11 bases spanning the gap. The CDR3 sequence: CASSQVKGRQETQYF. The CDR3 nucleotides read TGTGCCAGCAGCCAAGTTAAGGGGAGGCAAGAGACCCAGTACTTC.

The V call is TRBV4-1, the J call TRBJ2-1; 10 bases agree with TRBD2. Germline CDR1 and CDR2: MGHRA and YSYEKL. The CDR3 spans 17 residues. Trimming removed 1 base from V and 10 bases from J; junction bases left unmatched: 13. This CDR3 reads CASSQGLALAGVEEQFF. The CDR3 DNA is TGCGCCAGCAGCCAAGGTTTAGCGCTAGCGGGAGTGGAAGAGCAGTTCTTC.

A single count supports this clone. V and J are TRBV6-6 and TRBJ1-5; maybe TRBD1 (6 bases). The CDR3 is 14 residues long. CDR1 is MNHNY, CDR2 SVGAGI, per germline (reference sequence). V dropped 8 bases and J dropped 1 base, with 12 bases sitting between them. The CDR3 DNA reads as TGTGCCAGCTCCGAGGGGGGCAGCAATCAGCCCCAGCATTTT. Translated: CASSEGGSNQPQHF.

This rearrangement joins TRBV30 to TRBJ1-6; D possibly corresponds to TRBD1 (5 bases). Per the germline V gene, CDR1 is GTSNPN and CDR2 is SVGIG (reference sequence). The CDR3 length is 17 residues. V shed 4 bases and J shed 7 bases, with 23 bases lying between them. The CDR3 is CAWKDPMGGKGNSPLHF. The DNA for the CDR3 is TGTGCCTGGAAAGACCCTATGGGGGGAAAGGGGAATTCACCCCTCCACTTT.

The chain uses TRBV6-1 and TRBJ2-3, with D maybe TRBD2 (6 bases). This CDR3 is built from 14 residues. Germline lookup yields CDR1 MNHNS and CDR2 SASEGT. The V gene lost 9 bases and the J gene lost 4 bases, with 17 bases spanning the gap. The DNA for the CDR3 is TGTGCCAGTTTAGCTGACTGGGAGGCAGATACGCAGTATTTT. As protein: CASLADWEADTQYF.

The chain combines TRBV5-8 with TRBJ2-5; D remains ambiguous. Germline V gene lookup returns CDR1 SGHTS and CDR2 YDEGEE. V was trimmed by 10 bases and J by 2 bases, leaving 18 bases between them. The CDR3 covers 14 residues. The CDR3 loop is CACVVGQLQETQYF. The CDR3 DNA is TGTGCCTGCGTGGTTGGGCAGCTTCAAGAGACCCAGTACTTC.

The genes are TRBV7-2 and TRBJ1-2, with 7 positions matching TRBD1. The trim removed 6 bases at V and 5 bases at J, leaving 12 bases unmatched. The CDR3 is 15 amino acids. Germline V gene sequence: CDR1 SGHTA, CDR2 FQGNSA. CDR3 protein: CASSFEGAGGYGYTF. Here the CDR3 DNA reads TGTGCCAGCAGTTTTGAGGGGGCCGGCGGATATGGCTACACCTTC.

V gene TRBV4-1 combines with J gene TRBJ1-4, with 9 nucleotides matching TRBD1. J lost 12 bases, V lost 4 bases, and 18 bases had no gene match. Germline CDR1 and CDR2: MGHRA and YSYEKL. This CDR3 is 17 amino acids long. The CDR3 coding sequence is TGCGCCAGCAGCCGAACCCTACCCGGGACAGGGTTGAGGGAACTGTTTTTT. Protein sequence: CASSRTLPGTGLRELFF.

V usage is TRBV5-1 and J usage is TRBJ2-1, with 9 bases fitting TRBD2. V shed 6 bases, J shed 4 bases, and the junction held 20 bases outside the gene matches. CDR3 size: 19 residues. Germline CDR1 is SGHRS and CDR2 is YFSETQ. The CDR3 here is CASMKGGLVAGAGYNEQFF. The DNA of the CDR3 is TGCGCCAGCATGAAAGGCGGTCTGGTAGCGGGAGCCGGTTACAATGAGCAGTTCTTC.

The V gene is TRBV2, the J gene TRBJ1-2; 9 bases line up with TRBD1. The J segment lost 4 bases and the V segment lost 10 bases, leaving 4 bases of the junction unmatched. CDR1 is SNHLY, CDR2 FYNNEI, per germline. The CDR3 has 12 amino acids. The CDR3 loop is CATLDRGYGYTF. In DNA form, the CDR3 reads TGTGCCACCCTGGACAGGGGCTATGGCTACACCTTC.